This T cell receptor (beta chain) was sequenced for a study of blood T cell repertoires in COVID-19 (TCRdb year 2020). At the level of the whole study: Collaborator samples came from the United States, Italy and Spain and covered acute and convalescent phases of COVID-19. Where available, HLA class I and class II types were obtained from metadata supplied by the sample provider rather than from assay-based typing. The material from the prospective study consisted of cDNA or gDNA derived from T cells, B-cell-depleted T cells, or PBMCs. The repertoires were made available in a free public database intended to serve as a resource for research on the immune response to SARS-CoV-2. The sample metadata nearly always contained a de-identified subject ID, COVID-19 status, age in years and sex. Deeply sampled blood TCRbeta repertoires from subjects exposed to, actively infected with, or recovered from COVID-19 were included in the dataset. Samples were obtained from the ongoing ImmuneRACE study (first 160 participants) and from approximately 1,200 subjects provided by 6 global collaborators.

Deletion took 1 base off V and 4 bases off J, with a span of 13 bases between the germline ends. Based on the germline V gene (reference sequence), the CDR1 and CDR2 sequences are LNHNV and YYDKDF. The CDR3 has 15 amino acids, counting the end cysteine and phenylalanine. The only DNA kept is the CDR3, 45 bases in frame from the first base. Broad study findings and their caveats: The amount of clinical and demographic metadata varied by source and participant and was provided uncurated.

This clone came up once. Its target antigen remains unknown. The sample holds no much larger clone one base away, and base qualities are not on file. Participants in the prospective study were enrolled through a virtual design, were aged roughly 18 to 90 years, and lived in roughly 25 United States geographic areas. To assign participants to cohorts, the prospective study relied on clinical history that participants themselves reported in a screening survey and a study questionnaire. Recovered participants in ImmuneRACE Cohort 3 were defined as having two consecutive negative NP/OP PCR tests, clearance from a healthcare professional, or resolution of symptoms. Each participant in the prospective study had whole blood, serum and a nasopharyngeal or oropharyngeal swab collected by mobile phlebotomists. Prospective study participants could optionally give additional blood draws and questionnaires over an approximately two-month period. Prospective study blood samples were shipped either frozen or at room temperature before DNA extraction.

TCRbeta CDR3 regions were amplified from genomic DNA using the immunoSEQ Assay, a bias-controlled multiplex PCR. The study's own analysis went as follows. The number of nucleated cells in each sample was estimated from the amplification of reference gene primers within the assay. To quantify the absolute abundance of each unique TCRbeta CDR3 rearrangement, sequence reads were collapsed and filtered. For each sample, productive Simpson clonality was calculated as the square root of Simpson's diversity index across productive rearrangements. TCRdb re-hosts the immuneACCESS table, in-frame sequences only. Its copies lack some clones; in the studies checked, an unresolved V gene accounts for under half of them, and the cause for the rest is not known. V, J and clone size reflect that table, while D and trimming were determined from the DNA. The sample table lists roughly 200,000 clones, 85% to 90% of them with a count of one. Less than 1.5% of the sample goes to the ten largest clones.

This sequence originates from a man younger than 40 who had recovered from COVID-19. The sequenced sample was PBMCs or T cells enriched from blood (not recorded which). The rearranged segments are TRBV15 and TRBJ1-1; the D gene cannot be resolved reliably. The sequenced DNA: TGTGCCACCAGCAGAGTGGCGGAGGGTAGCACTGAAGCTTTCTTT. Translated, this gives CATSRVAEGSTEAFF.